The 8 T cell receptor beta chains listed next were all sequenced from one sample in a study of blood T cell repertoires in COVID-19. Produced via immunoSEQ multiplex PCR; TCRdb's table is partial and in-frame only. The sample yields about 350,000 clones, about 90% seen once. The sample consisted of PBMCs or T cells enriched from blood (not recorded which). Receptors originate from a woman in her thirties who had recovered from COVID-19.

This chain joins TRBV3-1 (or the pseudogene TRBV3-2) and TRBJ1-2; 7 positions agree with TRBD1. CDR3 size: 16 residues. CDR1 and CDR2 from the germline V gene are LGHDT and YNNKEL (reference sequence). Trimming cost V 2 bases and J 0 bases; bases outside gene matches: 6. CDR3 DNA: TGTGCCAGCAGCCAACTAAACACAGGGGCTAACTATGGCTACACCTTC. Protein product: CASSQLNTGANYGYTF.

V usage is TRBV5-6 and J usage is TRBJ1-1; D possibly corresponds to TRBD1 (5 bases). Germline V CDR1 and CDR2: SGHDT, YYEEEE. The V and J ends lost 1 base and 4 bases respectively, with 8 bases between them. This CDR3 spans 13 amino acids. CDR3 coding DNA: TGTGCCAGCAGCTTGCAGGGTGGCACTGAAGCTTTCTTT. Translated, it gives CASSLQGGTEAFF. Variable domain in full (rest from reference TRBV5-6 and TRBJ1-1): DAGVTQSPTHLIKTRGQQVTLRCSPKSGHDTVSWYQQALGQGPQFIFQYYEEEERQRGNFPDRFSGHQFPNYSSELNVNALLLGDSALYLCASSLQGGTEAFFGQGTRLTVV.

The chain employs TRBV5-6 and TRBJ1-2; weak D call: TRBD1 (5 bases). Deletions cut 4 bases from V and 2 bases from J, with 12 bases between. The CDR3 is made up of 14 amino acids. The germline V gene encodes CDR1 SGHDT and CDR2 YYEEEE. The chain's CDR3 is CASSPDIGNYGYTF. The CDR3 nucleotides read TGTGCCAGCAGCCCGGACATCGGGAACTATGGCTACACCTTC.

V usage is TRBV5-1 and J usage is TRBJ1-1; TRBD1 aligns across 12 bases. There are 17 residues in the CDR3. Germline V gene data show CDR1 as SGHRS and CDR2 as YFSETQ. Unmatched junction bases numbered 13, after V lost 6 bases and J lost 4 bases. CDR3 residues: CASTDRDRGQLGTEAFF. In nucleotides, the CDR3 is TGCGCCAGCACCGACCGGGACAGGGGGCAGTTAGGCACTGAAGCTTTCTTT.

As to this clone: This sample also contains other DNA sequences that code for the same CDR3. This sequence joins TRBV19 and TRBJ1-1; a weak D match, TRBD1 (5 bases). The germline CDR1 and CDR2 sequences are LNHDA and SQIVND (reference sequence). V was trimmed by 6 bases and J by 2 bases, leaving 10 bases between them. This CDR3 region has 13 residues. In nucleotides, the CDR3 is TGTGCCAGTAGCTCGCAGGGTAACACTGAAGCTTTCTTT. It yields the protein CASSSQGNTEAFF.

The genes are TRBV15 and TRBJ2-3, with 7 bases fitting TRBD1. Trimming at V came to 6 bases and at J to 5 bases, leaving 11 bases not matched to a gene. CDR3 length: 15 amino acids. Germline lookup yields CDR1 LNHNV and CDR2 YYDKDF (reference sequence). CDR3 nucleotide sequence: TGTGCCACCAGGGACACAGGGGACCCTCAAGATACGCAGTATTTT. It specifies CATRDTGDPQDTQYF.

This chain connects TRBV4-1 to TRBJ2-2; tentative D call: TRBD2 (5 bases). The length of the CDR3 is 15 residues. The V end lost 4 bases, the J end lost 5 bases, and 14 bases lay between the germline ends. CDR1 and CDR2 (germline): MGHRA, YSYEKL. The CDR3 sequence: CASSLPGNPTGELFF. CDR3 DNA: TGCGCCAGCAGCCTTCCCGGGAACCCTACCGGGGAGCTGTTTTTT.

The chain recombines TRBV29-1 with TRBJ1-1; 10 nucleotides match TRBD1. Trimming cost V 7 bases and J 4 bases; bases outside gene matches: 3. Looked up from germline, CDR1 is SQVTM and CDR2 is ANQGSEA. This CDR3 has 12 residues. The CDR3 region is CSERTGGTEAFF. Here the CDR3 DNA reads TGCAGCGAGCGGACAGGGGGCACTGAAGCTTTCTTT. Using reference TRBV29-1 and TRBJ1-1 for the parts outside the CDR3, the full variable domain is SAVISQKPSRDICQRGTSLTIQCQVDSQVTMMFWYRQQPGQSLTLIATANQGSEATYESGFVIDKFPISRPNLTFSTLTVSNMSPEDSSIYLCSERTGGTEAFFGQGTRLTVV.